This TCR beta chain was sequenced during a study of blood T cell repertoires in COVID-19. During active infection, Seattle patients enrolled and were then monitored through disease. V shed 7 bases and J 3 bases; nucleotides not matched to a gene: 6. The CDR3 extends over 13 amino acids. Germline-derived CDR1 and CDR2 are MNHNY and SVGAGI (reference sequence). The data were produced by immunoSEQ multiplex PCR, yet TCRdb's version contains in-frame clones alone and is incomplete. The profile shows roughly 440,000 clones, 70% to 90% of them singletons. The sequencing input was peripheral blood. The rearrangement uses TRBV6-6 and TRBJ2-7; TRBD2 agrees at 7 bases. The origin of this receptor is a woman between 45 and 60 years old with COVID-19, enrolled during active disease. In DNA, the CDR3 is TGTGCCAGCACCGGGGCGGGGGTCTACGAGCAGTACTTC. Encoded protein: CASTGAGVYEQYF.